This TCR beta chain stems from a study of identical twins. Study findings and constraints: Conclusions were drawn cross-sectionally by statistical analysis, without following the same donors.

Unique molecular identifiers were present on the cDNA, and a universal primer site came from template switching. One entry per CDR3 protein results from TCRdb running MiXCR on the 5' RACE reads. This repertoire shows nearly 900,000 distinct CDR3 sequences, 9% to 15% found once; its top ten account for 1.5% to 2%. This clonotype was found many times. The target antigen is unknown. Germline lookup yields CDR1 MNHEY and CDR2 SVGAGI. The CDR3 spans 15 residues. Trimming cost V 4 bases and J 4 bases; bases outside gene matches: 5. These data also formed part of another study, on yellow fever vaccine responses in identical twins.

The clonotype comes from a woman aged 18-29 years in good health. V usage is TRBV6-5 and J usage is TRBJ2-3; TRBD1 matches at 10 bases. What was sequenced was PBMCs. The CDR3 DNA follows: TGTGCCAGCAGTTCCGGACAGGGGGTAGCAGATACGCAGTATTTT. Its translation is CASSSGQGVADTQYF.